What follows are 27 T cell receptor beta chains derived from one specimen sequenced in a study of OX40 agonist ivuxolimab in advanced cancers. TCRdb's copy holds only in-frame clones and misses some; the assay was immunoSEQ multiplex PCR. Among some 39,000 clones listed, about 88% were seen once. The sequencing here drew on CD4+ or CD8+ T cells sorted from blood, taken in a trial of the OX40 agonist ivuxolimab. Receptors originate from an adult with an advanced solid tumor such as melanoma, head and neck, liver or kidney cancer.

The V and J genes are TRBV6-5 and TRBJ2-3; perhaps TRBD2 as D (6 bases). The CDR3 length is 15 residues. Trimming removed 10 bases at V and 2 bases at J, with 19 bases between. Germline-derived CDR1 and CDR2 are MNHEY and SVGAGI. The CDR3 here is CATRGSGRSTDTQYF. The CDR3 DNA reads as TGTGCCACCCGTGGGAGCGGGCGATCCACAGATACGCAGTATTTT.

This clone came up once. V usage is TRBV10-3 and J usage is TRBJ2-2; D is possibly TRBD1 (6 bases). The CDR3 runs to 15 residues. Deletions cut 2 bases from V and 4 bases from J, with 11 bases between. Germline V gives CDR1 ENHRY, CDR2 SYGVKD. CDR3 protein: CAISELQGGTGELFF. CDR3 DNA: TGTGCCATCAGTGAGCTACAGGGTGGCACCGGGGAGCTGTTTTTT.

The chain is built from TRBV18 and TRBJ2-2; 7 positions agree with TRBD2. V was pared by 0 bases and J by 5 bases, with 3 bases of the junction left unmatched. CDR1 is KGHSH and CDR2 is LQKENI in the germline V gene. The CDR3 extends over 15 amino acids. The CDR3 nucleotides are TGTGCCAGCTCACCACCGGAGGGAGGGACCGGGGAGCTGTTTTTT. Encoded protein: CASSPPEGGTGELFF.

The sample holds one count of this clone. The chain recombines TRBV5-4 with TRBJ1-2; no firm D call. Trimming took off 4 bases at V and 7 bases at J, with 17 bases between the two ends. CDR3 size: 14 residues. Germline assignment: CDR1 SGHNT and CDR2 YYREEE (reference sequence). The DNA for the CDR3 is TGTGCCAGCAGCCCCTTCTGGGTCTCGAGTGGCTACACCTTC. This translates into CASSPFWVSSGYTF.

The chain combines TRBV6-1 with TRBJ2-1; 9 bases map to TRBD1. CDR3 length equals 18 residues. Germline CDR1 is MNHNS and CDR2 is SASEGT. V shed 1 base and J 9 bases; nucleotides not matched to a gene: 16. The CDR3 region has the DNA TGTGCCAGCAGTGAAGTCTTCCCGGGACAGGGAAGGTTCGGTGAGCAGTTCTTC. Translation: CASSEVFPGQGRFGEQFF.

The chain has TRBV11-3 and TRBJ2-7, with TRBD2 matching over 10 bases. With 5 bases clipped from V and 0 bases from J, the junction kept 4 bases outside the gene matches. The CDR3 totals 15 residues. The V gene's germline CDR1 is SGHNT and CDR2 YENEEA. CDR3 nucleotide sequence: TGTGCCAGCAGCCGTACTAGCGGGGCCTCCTACGAGCAGTACTTC. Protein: CASSRTSGASYEQYF.

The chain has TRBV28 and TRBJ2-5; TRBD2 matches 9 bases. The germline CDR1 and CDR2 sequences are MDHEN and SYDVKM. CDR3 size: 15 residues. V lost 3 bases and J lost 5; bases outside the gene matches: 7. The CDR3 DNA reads TGTGCCAGCAGTTTGGGTGGACTAGCGACGGAGACCCAGTACTTC. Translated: CASSLGGLATETQYF.

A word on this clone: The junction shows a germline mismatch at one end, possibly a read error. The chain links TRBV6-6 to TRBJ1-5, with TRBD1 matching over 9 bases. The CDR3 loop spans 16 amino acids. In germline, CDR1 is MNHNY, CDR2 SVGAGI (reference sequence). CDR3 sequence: CANSSRTGQGSQPQHF. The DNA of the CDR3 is TGTGCCAACAGTTCTCGCACGGGACAGGGAAGTCAGCCCCAGCATTTT.

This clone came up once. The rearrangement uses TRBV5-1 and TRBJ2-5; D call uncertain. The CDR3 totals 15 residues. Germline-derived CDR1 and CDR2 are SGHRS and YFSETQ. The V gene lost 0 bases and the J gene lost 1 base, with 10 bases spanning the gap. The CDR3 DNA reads TGCGCCAGCAGCTTGGTCCCCCTGCTCCAAGAGACCCAGTACTTC. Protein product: CASSLVPLLQETQYF.

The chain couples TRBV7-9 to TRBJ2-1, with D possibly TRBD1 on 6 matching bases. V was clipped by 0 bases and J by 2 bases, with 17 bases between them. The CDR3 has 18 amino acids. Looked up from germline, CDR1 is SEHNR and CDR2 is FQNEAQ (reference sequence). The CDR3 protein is CASSLAQNRDIAYNEQFF. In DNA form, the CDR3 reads TGTGCCAGCAGCTTAGCGCAAAACCGGGACATTGCCTACAATGAGCAGTTCTTC.

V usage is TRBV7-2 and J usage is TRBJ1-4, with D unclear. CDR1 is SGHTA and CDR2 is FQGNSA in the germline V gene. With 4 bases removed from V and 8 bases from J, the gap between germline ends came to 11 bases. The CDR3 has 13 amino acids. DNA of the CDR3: TGTGCCAGCAGCTCCGTGCGTTGGGAAAAACTGTTTTTT. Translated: CASSSVRWEKLFF.

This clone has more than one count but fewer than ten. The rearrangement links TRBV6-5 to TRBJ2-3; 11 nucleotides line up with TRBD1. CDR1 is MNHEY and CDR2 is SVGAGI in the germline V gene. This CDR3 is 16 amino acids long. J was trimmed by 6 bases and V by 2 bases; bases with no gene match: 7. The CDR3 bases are TGTGCCAGCAGTTACCTTGGGACAGGGGGGAAGGATACGCAGTATTTT. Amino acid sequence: CASSYLGTGGKDTQYF.

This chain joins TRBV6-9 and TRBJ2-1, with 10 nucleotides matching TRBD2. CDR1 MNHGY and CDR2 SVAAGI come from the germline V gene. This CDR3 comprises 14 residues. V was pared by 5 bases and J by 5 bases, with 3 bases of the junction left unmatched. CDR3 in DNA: TGTGCCAGCAGTCCCGGACTAGCGGACAATGAGCAGTTCTTC. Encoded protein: CASSPGLADNEQFF.

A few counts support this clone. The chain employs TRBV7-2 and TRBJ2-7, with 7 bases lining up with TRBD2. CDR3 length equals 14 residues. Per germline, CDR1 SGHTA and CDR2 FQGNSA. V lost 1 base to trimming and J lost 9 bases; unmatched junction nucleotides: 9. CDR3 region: CASSLGLAGEGQYF. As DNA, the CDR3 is TGTGCCAGCAGCTTAGGGTTGGCTGGGGAGGGGCAGTACTTC.

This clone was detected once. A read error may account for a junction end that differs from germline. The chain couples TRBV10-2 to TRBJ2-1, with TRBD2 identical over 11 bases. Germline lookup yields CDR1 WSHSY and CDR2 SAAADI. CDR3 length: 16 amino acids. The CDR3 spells CASSYLAGGGDNEQFF. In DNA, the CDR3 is TGCGCCAGCAGTTACCTAGCGGGAGGTGGGGACAACGAGCAGTTCTTC.

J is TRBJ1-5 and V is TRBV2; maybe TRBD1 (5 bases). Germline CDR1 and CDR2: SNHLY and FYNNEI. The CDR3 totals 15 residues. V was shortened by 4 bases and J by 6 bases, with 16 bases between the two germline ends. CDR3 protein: CASSGGGVSGQPQHF. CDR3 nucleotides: TGTGCCAGCAGTGGGGGAGGGGTCTCTGGTCAGCCCCAGCATTTT.

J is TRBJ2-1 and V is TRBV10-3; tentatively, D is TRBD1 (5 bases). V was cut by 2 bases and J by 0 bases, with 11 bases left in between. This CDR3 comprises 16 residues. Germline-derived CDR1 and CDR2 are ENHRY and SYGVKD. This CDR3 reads CAISERGASSYNEQFF. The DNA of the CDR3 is TGTGCCATCAGTGAGAGGGGCGCCAGCTCCTACAATGAGCAGTTCTTC.

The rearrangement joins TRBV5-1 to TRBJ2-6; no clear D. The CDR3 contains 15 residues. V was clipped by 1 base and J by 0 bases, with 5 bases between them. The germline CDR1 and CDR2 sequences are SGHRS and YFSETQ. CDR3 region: CASSLQSSGANVLTF. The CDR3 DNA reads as TGCGCCAGCAGCTTGCAGAGCTCTGGGGCCAACGTCCTGACTTTC. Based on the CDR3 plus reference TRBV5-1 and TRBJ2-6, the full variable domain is KAGVTQTPRYLIKTRGQQVTLSCSPISGHRSVSWYQQTPGQGLQFLFEYFSETQRNKGNFPGRFSGRQFSNSRSEMNVSTLELGDSALYLCASSLQSSGANVLTFGAGSRLTVL.

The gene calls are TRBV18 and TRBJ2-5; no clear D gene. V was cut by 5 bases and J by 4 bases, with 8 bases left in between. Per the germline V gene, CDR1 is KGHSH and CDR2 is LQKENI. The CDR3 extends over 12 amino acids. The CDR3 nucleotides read TGTGCCAGCTCAGGGGTTGGAGAGACCCAGTACTTC. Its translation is CASSGVGETQYF. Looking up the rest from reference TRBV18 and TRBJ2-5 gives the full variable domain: NAGVMQNPRHLVRRRGQEARLRCSPMKGHSHVYWYRQLPEEGLKFMVYLQKENIIDESGMPKERFSAEFPKEGPSILRIQQVVRGDSAAYFCASSGVGETQYFGPGTRLLVL.

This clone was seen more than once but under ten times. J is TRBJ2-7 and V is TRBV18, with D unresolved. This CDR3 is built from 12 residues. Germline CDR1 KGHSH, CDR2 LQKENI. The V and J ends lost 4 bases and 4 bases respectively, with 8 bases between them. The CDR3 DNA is TGTGCCAGCTCACGACCAGGATACGAGCAGTACTTC. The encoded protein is CASSRPGYEQYF.

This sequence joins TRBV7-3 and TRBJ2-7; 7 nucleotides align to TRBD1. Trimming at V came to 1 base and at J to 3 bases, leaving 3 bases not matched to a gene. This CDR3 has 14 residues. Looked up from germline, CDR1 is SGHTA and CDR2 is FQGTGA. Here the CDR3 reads CASSLNRGGYEQYF. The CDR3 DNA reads TGTGCCAGCAGCTTAAACAGGGGCGGCTACGAGCAGTACTTC.

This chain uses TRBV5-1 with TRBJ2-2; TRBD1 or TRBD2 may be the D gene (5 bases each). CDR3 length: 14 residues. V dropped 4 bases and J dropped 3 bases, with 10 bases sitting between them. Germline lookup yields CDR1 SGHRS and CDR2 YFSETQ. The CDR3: CASSPEGHTGELFF. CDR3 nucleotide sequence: TGCGCCAGCAGCCCCGAGGGGCACACCGGGGAGCTGTTTTTT.

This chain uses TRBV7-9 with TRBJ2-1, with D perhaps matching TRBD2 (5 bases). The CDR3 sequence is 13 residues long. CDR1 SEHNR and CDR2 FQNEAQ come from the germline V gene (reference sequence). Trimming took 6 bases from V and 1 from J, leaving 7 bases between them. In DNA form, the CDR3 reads TGTGCCAGCAGTCCGGGGTCCTACAATGAGCAGTTCTTC. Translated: CASSPGSYNEQFF.

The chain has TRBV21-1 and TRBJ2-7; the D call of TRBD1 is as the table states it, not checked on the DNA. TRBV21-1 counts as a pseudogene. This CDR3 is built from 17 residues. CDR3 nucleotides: TGTGCCAGCAGCGAATTGGTAGGGGCGGACGTAGGGTACGAGCAGTACTTC. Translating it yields CASSELVGADVGYEQYF.

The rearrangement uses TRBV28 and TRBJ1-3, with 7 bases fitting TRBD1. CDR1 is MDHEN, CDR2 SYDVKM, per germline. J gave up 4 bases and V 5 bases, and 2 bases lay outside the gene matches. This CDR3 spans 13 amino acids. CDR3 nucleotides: TGTGCCAGCAGTCCGGGACAGGGAAACACCATATATTTT. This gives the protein CASSPGQGNTIYF.

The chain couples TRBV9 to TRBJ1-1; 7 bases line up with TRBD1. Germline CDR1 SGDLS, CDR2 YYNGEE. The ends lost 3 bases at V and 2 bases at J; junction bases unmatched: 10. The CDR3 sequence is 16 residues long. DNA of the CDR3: TGTGCCAGCAGCGAGACAGGGTCGACTTACAACACTGAAGCTTTCTTT. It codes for CASSETGSTYNTEAFF. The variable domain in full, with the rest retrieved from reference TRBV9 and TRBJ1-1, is DSGVTQTPKHLITATGQRVTLRCSPRSGDLSVYWYQQSLDQGLQFLIQYYNGEERAKGNILERFSAQQFPDLHSELNLSSLELGDSALYFCASSETGSTYNTEAFFGQGTRLTVV.

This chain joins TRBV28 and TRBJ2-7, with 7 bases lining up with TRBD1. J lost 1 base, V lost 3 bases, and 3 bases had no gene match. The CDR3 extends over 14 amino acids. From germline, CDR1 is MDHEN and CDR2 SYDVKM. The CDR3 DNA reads TGTGCCAGCAGTTTCCCGACAGGGTCCTACGAGCAGTACTTC. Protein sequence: CASSFPTGSYEQYF.